These 10 T cell receptor beta chains were all obtained from the same sample, sequenced in a study of blood T cell repertoires in COVID-19. Assay used: immunoSEQ multiplex PCR; TCRdb lists only in-frame clones, some missing. Seen here are roughly 140,000 clones, more than 75% observed once, and the top ten hold 4% to 4.5%. Sample: peripheral blood. These TCRs come from a man aged 60 to 75 with acute or convalescent COVID-19.

The chain uses TRBV19 and TRBJ2-2, with 9 bases identical to TRBD1. Losses at the gene ends were 8 bases for V and 3 bases for J; bases not matched to a gene: 4. This CDR3 has 14 amino acids. Germline V gene data show CDR1 as LNHDA and CDR2 as SQIVND (reference sequence). CDR3: CASGRQGDTGELFF. CDR3 DNA: TGTGCCAGTGGTAGACAGGGGGACACCGGGGAGCTGTTTTTT. Complete variable domain (other parts from reference TRBV19 and TRBJ2-2): DGGITQSPKYLFRKEGQNVTLSCEQNLNHDAMYWYRQDPGQGLRLIYYSQIVNDFQKGDIAEGYSVSREKKESFPLTVTSAQKNPTAFYLCASGRQGDTGELFFGEGSRLTVL.

The chain links TRBV7-8 to TRBJ1-1; 9 nucleotides match TRBD1. Trimming took 1 base from V and 5 from J; bases not matched to a gene: 8. Looked up from germline, CDR1 is SGHVS and CDR2 is FQNEAQ. The CDR3 covers 16 residues. CDR3 sequence reads: CASSLVGQGVGTEAFF. CDR3 in DNA: TGTGCCAGCAGCTTAGTGGGACAGGGTGTAGGGACTGAAGCTTTCTTT.

This clone appeared a few times. The chain is built from TRBV11-2 and TRBJ2-1, with TRBD2 matching 11 bases. The V segment lost 3 bases and the J segment 7 bases; nucleotides outside the gene matches: 5. The CDR3 is 15 residues long. CDR1 and CDR2 from the germline V gene are SGHAT and FQNNGV. CDR3 bases: TGTGCCAGCAGCTTCGGGACTAGCGGATTGAATGAGCAGTTCTTC. It codes for CASSFGTSGLNEQFF.

J is TRBJ2-3 and V is TRBV11-2, with TRBD2 identical over 11 bases. Germline V gene lookup returns CDR1 SGHAT and CDR2 FQNNGV. V was clipped by 5 bases and J by 1 base; unmatched bases: 5. The CDR3 has 16 residues. As DNA, the CDR3 is TGTGCCAGCAGCGCCAGACTAGCGGGGCGCACAGATACGCAGTATTTT. Protein sequence: CASSARLAGRTDTQYF.

The J gene is TRBJ2-7, the V gene TRBV6-5, with a weak D call TRBD1 (6 bases). The CDR3 totals 15 residues. From germline, CDR1 is MNHEY and CDR2 SVGAGI. The ends were cut back, 4 bases at V and 5 bases at J, with 18 bases in the middle. In nucleotides, the CDR3 is TGTGCCAGCAGTTCCGGACAGACTGTCACGGACGAGCAGTACTTC. As protein: CASSSGQTVTDEQYF.

V and J are TRBV2 and TRBJ2-1, with 11 bases identical to TRBD2. This CDR3 has 14 residues. Germline lookup yields CDR1 SNHLY and CDR2 FYNNEI. The junction had 0 bases not matched to a gene; V was cut back by 1 base and J by 7 bases. The CDR3 reads CASSEGTSGNEQFF. The CDR3 DNA sequence: TGTGCCAGCAGTGAAGGGACTAGCGGGAATGAGCAGTTCTTC.

The chain recombines TRBV27 with TRBJ2-7; TRBD1 aligns across 8 bases. CDR3 length: 16 residues. Trimming cost V 5 bases and J 3 bases; bases outside gene matches: 12. Looked up from germline, CDR1 is MNHEY and CDR2 is SMNVEV (reference sequence). CDR3 nucleotide sequence: TGTGCCAGCAGTGCTACCGGGACAGGAACCTTCTACGAGCAGTACTTC. Its translation: CASSATGTGTFYEQYF.

J is TRBJ1-1 and V is TRBV29-1, with 7 bases fitting TRBD1. CDR1 SQVTM and CDR2 ANQGSEA come from the germline V gene. V trimming: 3 bases; J trimming: 0 bases; junction bases outside the gene matches: 7. The CDR3 length is 15 residues. The CDR3 region has the DNA TGCAGCGTTGAGAGGTCAGGGGGAATGAACACTGAAGCTTTCTTT. This translates into CSVERSGGMNTEAFF.

V usage is TRBV7-9 and J usage is TRBJ2-3; D may be TRBD2 (6 bases). This CDR3 is 16 amino acids long. Trimming removed 3 bases at V and 4 bases at J, with 17 bases between. Germline CDR1 is SEHNR and CDR2 is FQNEAQ (reference sequence). The CDR3 nucleotides read TGTGCCAGCAGCTTGGGTGAGCGGGCTCAAGCAGATACGCAGTATTTT. Translation: CASSLGERAQADTQYF.

The chain is built from TRBV10-3 and TRBJ2-7, with TRBD2 matching 11 bases. V lost 3 bases and J lost 10; bases outside the gene matches: 11. The CDR3 covers 15 residues. The germline V gene encodes CDR1 ENHRY and CDR2 SYGVKD. CDR3 amino acids: CAISDSTSGSWYQYF. In nucleotides, the CDR3 is TGTGCCATCAGTGATAGTACTAGCGGGAGTTGGTACCAGTACTTC.